The sequence of this T cell receptor (beta chain) was determined in a study of shared clonotypes between healthy human individuals. Study information: Aged 18 to 49, the donors were a couple of women and three men.

Germline assignment: CDR1 SGHAT and CDR2 FQNNGV. This CDR3 contains 17 residues. Trimming cost V 4 bases and J 13 bases, with 28 bases left between them. Profiled with immunoSEQ multiplex PCR; TCRdb holds only in-frame clones, not every one. The sample consists of a few million clones, approximately 95% of them appearing once. The rearrangement joins TRBV11-2 to TRBJ2-2; possibly TRBD2 for D (6 bases). Sequenced: naive CD4+ T cells from PBMCs. Subset described: CD45RA+ positively selected. The clonotype comes from a man aged 18 to 29 in good health. Some clones in this sample may be carry-over from other donors' samples. This chain's CDR3 is CASSSPFPKRAHPGLFF. The DNA of the CDR3 is TGTGCCAGCAGCTCACCCTTTCCTAAGCGGGCCCACCCCGGGCTGTTTTTT. Based on the CDR3 plus reference TRBV11-2 and TRBJ2-2, the full variable domain is EAGVAQSPRYKIIEKRQSVAFWCNPISGHATLYWYQQILGQGPKLLIQFQNNGVVDDSQLPKDRFSAERLKGVDSTLKIQPAKLEDSAVYLCASSSPFPKRAHPGLFFGEGSRLTVL.